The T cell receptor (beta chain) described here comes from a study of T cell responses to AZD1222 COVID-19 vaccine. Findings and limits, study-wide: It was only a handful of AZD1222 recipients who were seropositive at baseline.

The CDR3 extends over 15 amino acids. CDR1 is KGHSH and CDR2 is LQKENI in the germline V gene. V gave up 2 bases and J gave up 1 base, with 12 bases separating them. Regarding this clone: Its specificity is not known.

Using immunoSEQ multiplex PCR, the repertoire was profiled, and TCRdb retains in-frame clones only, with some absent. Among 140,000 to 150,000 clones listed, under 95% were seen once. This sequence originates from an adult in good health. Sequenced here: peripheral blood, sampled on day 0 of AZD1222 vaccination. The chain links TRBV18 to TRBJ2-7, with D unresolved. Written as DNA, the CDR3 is TGTGCCAGCTCACCAGCGGCAGTTAGTTCCTACGAGCAGTACTTC. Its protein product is CASSPAAVSSYEQYF.